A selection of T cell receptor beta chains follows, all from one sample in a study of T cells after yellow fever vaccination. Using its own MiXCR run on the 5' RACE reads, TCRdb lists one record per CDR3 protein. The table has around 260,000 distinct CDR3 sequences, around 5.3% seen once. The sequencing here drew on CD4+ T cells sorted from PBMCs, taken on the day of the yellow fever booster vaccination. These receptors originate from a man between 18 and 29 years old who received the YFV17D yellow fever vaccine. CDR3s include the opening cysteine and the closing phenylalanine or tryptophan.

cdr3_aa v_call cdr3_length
CASSYSNRGGQPQHF TRBV6-5 15
CASSLTRQGAAFF TRBV7-2 13
CASKNAGETQYF TRBV5-1 12
CASSKDNGGGTDTQYF TRBV21-1 16
CASSSEGFGYTF TRBV5-1 12
CASSQGTSGGWDEQFF TRBV5-1 16
CASSEPRQGWYGYTF TRBV6-1 15
CASSSAGPDTQYF TRBV7-2 13
CASSEPRAANVLTF TRBV6-1 14
CSARAWDRRNTEAFF TRBV20-1 15
CASSSRTGKGTDTQYF TRBV6-2/TRBV6-3 16
CASSEQGQGYQPQHF TRBV2 15
CASSLGTAAQYF TRBV12-3/TRBV12-4 12
CSAPGQGFTDTQYF TRBV20-1 14
CASSPGGGTNEKLFF TRBV12-3/TRBV12-4 15
CASSVVANTEAFF TRBV9 13
CASSPSGQLEKLFF TRBV19 14
CASSVGSGSISPAQYF TRBV9 16
CASRLGPASYAF TRBV12-2 12
CATSRDSLTSYEQYF TRBV15 15
CASSPRGGFYEKLFF TRBV27 15
CASRGTGRGNTIYF TRBV12-3/TRBV12-4 14
CASSQGVGQLVGNTIYF TRBV4-3 17
CASSNLADTQYF TRBV6-2/TRBV6-3 12
CASSYSMRLGSAGSYNEQFF TRBV6-2/TRBV6-3 20